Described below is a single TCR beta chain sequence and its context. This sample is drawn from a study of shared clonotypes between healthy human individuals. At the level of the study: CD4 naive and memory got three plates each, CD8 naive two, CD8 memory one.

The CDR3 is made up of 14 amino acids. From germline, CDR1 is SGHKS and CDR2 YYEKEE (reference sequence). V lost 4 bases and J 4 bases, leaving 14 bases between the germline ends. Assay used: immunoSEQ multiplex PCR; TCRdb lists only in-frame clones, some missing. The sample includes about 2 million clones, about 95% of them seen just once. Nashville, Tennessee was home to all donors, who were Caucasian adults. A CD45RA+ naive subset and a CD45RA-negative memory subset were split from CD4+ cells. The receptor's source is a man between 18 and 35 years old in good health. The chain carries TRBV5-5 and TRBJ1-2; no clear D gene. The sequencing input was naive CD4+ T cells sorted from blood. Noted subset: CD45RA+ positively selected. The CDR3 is CASSRTLETYGYTF. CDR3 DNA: TGTGCCAGCAGCCGGACGCTCGAAACCTATGGCTACACCTTC.